This T cell receptor beta chain was sequenced for a study of cytomegalovirus exposure and HLA in healthy donors. This clone was counted between two and nine times. Its antigen is not known. Other DNA sequences from this sample encode an identical CDR3 as well. Points from the study as a whole: Reportedly, TCR beta sequences accurately predicted HLA-A and HLA-B alleles in most subjects. According to the study, roughly 160 TCR beta chains were cytomegalovirus-associated.

Germline-derived CDR1 and CDR2 are SGHNT and YYREEE (reference sequence). The length of the CDR3 is 16 residues. V lost 4 bases, J lost 3 bases, and 3 bases stayed unmatched. Nominally healthy donors were sampled, though unrecorded immune exposures were likely. PCR amplification relied on 60 Vbeta primers (plus 13 Jbeta primers). Per the study methods: Later, 75 million to 100 million unique TCR beta chains were counted in an analysis, and 8.5 million to 13 million of them were shared. Assay: immunoSEQ multiplex PCR; the TCRdb copy retains only in-frame clones and omits some. The V and J calls and clone size are taken from that table; D and trimming were inferred from the DNA. There are over 150,000 clones in the sample; around 76% occur only once, and more than 1.3% lies in the top ten.

The V gene is TRBV5-4, the J gene TRBJ2-3; the match to TRBD2 covers 15 bases. This clonotype originated in a girl between 10 and 17 years old in good health and CMV-seropositive. The sequencing sample was made of PBMCs. The CDR3 sequence: CASSPGLAGGTDTQYF. Here the CDR3 DNA reads TGTGCCAGCAGCCCGGGACTAGCGGGGGGAACAGATACGCAGTATTTT.